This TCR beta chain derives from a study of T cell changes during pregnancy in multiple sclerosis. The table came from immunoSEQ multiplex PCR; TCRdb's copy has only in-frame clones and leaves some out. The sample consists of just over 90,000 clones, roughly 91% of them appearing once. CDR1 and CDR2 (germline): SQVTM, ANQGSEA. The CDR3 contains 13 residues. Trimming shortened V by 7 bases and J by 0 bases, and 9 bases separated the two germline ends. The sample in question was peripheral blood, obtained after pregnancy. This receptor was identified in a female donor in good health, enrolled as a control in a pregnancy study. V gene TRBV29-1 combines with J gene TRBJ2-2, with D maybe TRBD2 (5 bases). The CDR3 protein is CSASQSNTGELFF. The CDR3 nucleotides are TGCAGCGCTAGCCAGTCGAACACCGGGGAGCTGTTTTTT.